Following are 12 T cell receptor beta chains from one sample sequenced in a study of vaccination and CD4 T cells after COVID-19. Oncomine TCR Beta short-read sequencing was applied to DNA from cultured CD4+ T cells. MiXCR, applied by TCRdb to the PCR reads, yields one record per CDR3 protein. The sample has approximately 15,000 distinct CDR3 sequences, 51% seen once; the top ten hold approximately 13%. Which antigens these TCRs recognize remains unknown. Treatment in this sample: approximately 11-day PBMC culture with coronavirus spike peptide pools or control peptides (ViraFEST assay). Sequencing input: CD4+ T cells from blood, cultured in vitro. The receptors come from a human donor who had recovered from COVID-19.

This clonotype is categorized as medium-sized. The J gene is TRBJ1-2, the V gene TRBV12-3 or TRBV12-4; D gene uncertain. The V and J ends lost 6 bases and 4 bases respectively, with 24 bases between them. This CDR3 contains 17 residues. The CDR3 loop is CASSLDGLWLSGYGYTF. The CDR3 DNA reads TGTGCCAGCAGCTTGGACGGGTTGTGGTTGTCGGGCTATGGCTACACCTTC.

This clonotype was seen a handful of times. The chain carries TRBV20-1 and TRBJ2-7, with D possibly matching TRBD2 (5 bases). V was trimmed by 6 bases and J by 1 base, leaving 19 bases between them. Germline CDR1 is DFQATT and CDR2 is SNEGSKA (reference sequence). CDR3 length equals 15 residues. DNA of the CDR3: TGCAGTGCCCCGGGAAGGGCGGCGGGTTCCTACGAGCAGTACTTC. Its translation: CSAPGRAAGSYEQYF.

This chain uses TRBV5-4 with TRBJ1-1, with 9 positions matching TRBD1. J was trimmed by 10 bases and V by 3 bases; bases with no gene match: 10. There are 14 residues in the CDR3. In germline, CDR1 is SGHNT, CDR2 YYREEE (reference sequence). CDR3: CASSSLRDRVGAFF. The CDR3 DNA sequence: TGTGCCAGCAGCTCGTTAAGGGACAGGGTGGGAGCTTTCTTT.

The CDR3 sequence is CATSDWGRGMYEQFF. The CDR3 DNA is TGTGCCACCAGTGATTGGGGCCGAGGAATGTATGAGCAGTTCTTC. The chain uses TRBV24-1 and TRBJ2-1; possibly TRBD1 for D (5 bases). Germline CDR1 is KGHDR and CDR2 is SFDVKD. V was cut by 2 bases and J by 8 bases, with 15 bases left in between. This CDR3 region has 15 residues.

J is TRBJ1-1 and V is TRBV30; D may be TRBD1 (5 bases). V gave up 3 bases and J gave up 4 bases, with 12 bases separating them. The CDR3 is 13 residues long. In germline, CDR1 is GTSNPN, CDR2 SVGIG (reference sequence). Here the CDR3 reads CAWSRVWSTEAFF. CDR3 nucleotides: TGTGCCTGGAGCAGGGTATGGAGCACTGAAGCTTTCTTT.

The chain uses TRBV5-4 and TRBJ2-2; no definite D call. V was shortened by 1 base and J by 2 bases, with 9 bases between the two germline ends. Looked up from germline, CDR1 is SGHNT and CDR2 is YYREEE (reference sequence). The length of the CDR3 is 15 residues. CDR3 loop: CASSLWSPNTGELFF. CDR3 bases: TGTGCCAGCAGCTTGTGGTCTCCAAACACCGGGGAGCTGTTTTTT.

This clonotype has only a few counts. V is TRBV27 and J is TRBJ1-1; 10 nucleotides agree with TRBD1. V dropped 5 bases and J dropped 4; count of bases not matched to a gene: 10. CDR3 size: 16 residues. Germline CDR1 and CDR2: MNHEY and SMNVEV (reference sequence). CDR3 sequence: CASSGYDRGRTTEAFF. In DNA form, the CDR3 reads TGTGCCAGCAGTGGGTACGACAGGGGGCGGACCACTGAAGCTTTCTTT.

The CDR3 loop reads CASSPRGQASYEQYF. CDR3 sequence (DNA): TGCGCCAGCAGCCCCCGGGGTCAGGCCTCCTACGAGCAGTACTTC. The V and J genes are TRBV5-1 and TRBJ2-7; a possible D gene is TRBD2 (5 bases). V was shortened by 4 bases and J by 0 bases, with 14 bases between the two germline ends. CDR3 length: 15 amino acids. Germline V gives CDR1 SGHRS, CDR2 YFSETQ.

V gene TRBV11-2 combines with J gene TRBJ2-1, with 15 bases aligning to TRBD2. Germline V gene lookup returns CDR1 SGHAT and CDR2 FQNNGV. The V and J ends lost 8 bases and 6 bases, in that order; junction bases with no gene match: 14. The CDR3 covers 18 residues. CDR3 sequence (DNA): TGTGCCAGCGGGGGAGGGACTAGCGGGGGGTGGGCCCCCAATGAGCAGTTCTTC. It translates to CASGGGTSGGWAPNEQFF.

The chain has TRBV10-3 and TRBJ1-1; D is unresolved. This CDR3 is 13 amino acids long. Germline V gives CDR1 ENHRY, CDR2 SYGVKD. Trimming took 5 bases from V and 4 from J, leaving 11 bases between them. For the CDR3, the DNA is TGTGCCATCAGTTTCGGAGAGGGCACTGAAGCTTTCTTT. It specifies CAISFGEGTEAFF.

V is TRBV6-2 or TRBV6-3 and J is TRBJ1-1; D is uncertain. Deletions cut 8 bases from V and 1 base from J, with 14 bases between. Germline V gene sequence: CDR1 MNHEY, CDR2 SVGEGT. The CDR3 extends over 14 amino acids. The CDR3 nucleotides read TGTGCCAGCGCCCCCCTTGGGCAGAACACTGAAGCTTTCTTT. Its protein product is CASAPLGQNTEAFF.

The chain joins TRBV20-1 to TRBJ2-7; no clear D. V lost 1 base, J lost 5 bases, and 3 bases lay in between. This CDR3 has 10 residues. The germline gives CDR1 DFQATT, CDR2 SNEGSKA (reference sequence). Here the CDR3 DNA reads TGCAGTGCTAGAGGTAACGAGCAGTACTTC. Its translation is CSARGNEQYF.